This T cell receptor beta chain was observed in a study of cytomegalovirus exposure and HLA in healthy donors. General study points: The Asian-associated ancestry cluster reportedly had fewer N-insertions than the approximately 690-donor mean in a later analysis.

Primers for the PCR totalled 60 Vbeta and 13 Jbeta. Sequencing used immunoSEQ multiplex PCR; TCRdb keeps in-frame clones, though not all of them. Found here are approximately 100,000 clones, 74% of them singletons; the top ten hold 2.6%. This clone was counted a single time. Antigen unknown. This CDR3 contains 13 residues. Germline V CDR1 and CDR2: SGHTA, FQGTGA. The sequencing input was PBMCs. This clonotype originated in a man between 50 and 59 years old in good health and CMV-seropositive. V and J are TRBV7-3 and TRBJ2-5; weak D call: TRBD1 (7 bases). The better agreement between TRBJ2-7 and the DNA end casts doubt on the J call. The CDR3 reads CASSGTQGGEQYF. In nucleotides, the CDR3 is TGTGCCAGCAGCGGTACCCAGGGGGGCGAGCAGTACTTC.